This T cell receptor beta chain was found in a study of T cell changes during pregnancy in multiple sclerosis. Profiling relied on immunoSEQ multiplex PCR, and the TCRdb table lists in-frame clones only, not all of them. The data contain 30,000 or so clones, around nine tenths of them singletons. The sequence was collected from a female donor in good health, enrolled as a control in a pregnancy study. This sample comprised CD4+ T cells from peripheral blood mononuclear cells, obtained in the second trimester of pregnancy.

The CDR3 region is CAFGSYGYTF. The CDR3 DNA sequence: TGTGCCTTCGGGAGTTATGGCTACACCTTC. V gene TRBV30 combines with J gene TRBJ1-2; no definite D call. V was pared by 7 bases and J by 5 bases, with 8 bases between. From germline, CDR1 is GTSNPN and CDR2 SVGIG (reference sequence). This CDR3 is built from 10 residues.